Below, one T cell receptor (beta chain) is given with its context. No cognate antigen has been identified for it. No base-level quality is on record; no much larger clone is a single base apart. These data are taken from a study of control samples from healthy donors and cancer patients (TCRdb year 2020). The junction carries 5 bases between V and J, which are trimmed by 2 bases and 0 bases respectively. Including cysteine and phenylalanine, the CDR3 has 14 amino acids. Only the CDR3 region is kept as DNA, spanning 42 bases read in frame from base 1. From the germline V gene, CDR1 is SGHTA and CDR2 is FQGNSA. The method behind the library was the immunoSEQ multiplex PCR assay. The table was pulled from immuneACCESS by TCRdb, which kept in-frame rearrangements only. Such tables lose some clones; where checked, under half of the loss comes from unresolved V genes, and the rest has no known cause. This sample has about 120,000 clones in its table, and roughly 86% of those were observed once. Approximately 2.9% of the sample is in the top ten clones.

This TCR came from a man aged 55 to 69 in good health. This receptor chain uses TRBV7-2 and TRBJ1-3; no D gene call is confident. Sequenced input: blood. CDR3 reads: CASSLSGSGNTIYF. The DNA sequence reads TGTGCCAGCAGCTTATCTGGCTCTGGAAACACCATATATTTT.